Listed below are T cell receptor beta chains from one sample, sequenced in a study of vaccination and CD4 T cells after COVID-19. No antigen is known for these receptors. TCRdb itself ran the PCR reads through MiXCR, one entry per CDR3 protein. The sample lists 15,000 to 16,000 distinct CDR3 sequences, around 70% occurring once. Sequencing input: CD4+ T cells from blood, cultured in vitro. These receptors were collected from a human donor who had recovered from COVID-19. Each CDR3 is given with its conserved first and last residue. A D gene is named only where the DNA matches it firmly. Size values are once, few and many counts, or a class for expanded clones, and some rows have none.

abundance: -
v_gene: TRBV7-2
j_gene: TRBJ2-1
d_gene: -
CDR3nt: TGTGCCAGCAGTGCCGACGTCTTCCCCCCGAGGTTCTTC
CDR3aa: CASSADVFPPRFF

abundance: -
v_gene: TRBV2
j_gene: TRBJ1-2
d_gene: TRBD1
CDR3nt: TGTGCCAGCAACCCGACAGGGGTCCTTCCCTATGGCTACACCTTC
CDR3aa: CASNPTGVLPYGYTF

abundance: -
v_gene: TRBV15
j_gene: TRBJ2-5
d_gene: -
CDR3nt: TGTGCCACCAGCAGAGATCCAGGAGTGGGTGAGACCCAGTACTTC
CDR3aa: CATSRDPGVGETQYF

abundance: -
v_gene: TRBV27
j_gene: TRBJ2-2
d_gene: -
CDR3nt: TGTGCCAGCGGGGCTCAGGGGAGGGGGCCCGGGGAGCTGTTTTTT
CDR3aa: CASGAQGRGPGELFF

abundance: -
v_gene: TRBV20-1
j_gene: TRBJ1-4
d_gene: -
CDR3nt: TGCAGTGCTAGCCCGGACGGCCGGACTAATGAAAAACTGTTTTTT
CDR3aa: CSASPDGRTNEKLFF

abundance: -
v_gene: TRBV19
j_gene: TRBJ1-1
d_gene: -
CDR3nt: TGTGCCAGTAGATCAGAAGCGAACACTGAAGCTTTCTTT
CDR3aa: CASRSEANTEAFF

abundance: -
v_gene: TRBV20-1
j_gene: TRBJ2-7
d_gene: -
CDR3nt: TGCAGTGCTAGAGCCCCCCGGGGAACCTACGAGCAGTACTTC
CDR3aa: CSARAPRGTYEQYF

abundance: -
v_gene: TRBV7-7
j_gene: TRBJ2-2
d_gene: -
CDR3nt: TGTGCCAGCAGCTTAGCTCCATACACCGGGGAGCTGTTTTTT
CDR3aa: CASSLAPYTGELFF

abundance: -
v_gene: TRBV20-1
j_gene: TRBJ1-6
d_gene: -
CDR3nt: TGCAGTGCTAGACCGGGGGGGTCCTATAATTCACCCCTCCACTTT
CDR3aa: CSARPGGSYNSPLHF

abundance: few
v_gene: TRBV29-1
j_gene: TRBJ1-5
d_gene: -
CDR3nt: TGCAGCGTGAGGACGGGCCCAGGCAATCAGCCCCAGCATTTT
CDR3aa: CSVRTGPGNQPQHF

abundance: -
v_gene: TRBV5-8
j_gene: TRBJ1-5
d_gene: -
CDR3nt: TGTGCCAGCAGCCTGGACGGAGATAGCAATCAGCCCCAGCATTTT
CDR3aa: CASSLDGDSNQPQHF

abundance: -
v_gene: TRBV30
j_gene: TRBJ1-2
d_gene: -
CDR3nt: TGTGCCTGGAGTGTAGGGTTCGGGGGGGACAAATATGGCTACACCTTC
CDR3aa: CAWSVGFGGDKYGYTF

abundance: -
v_gene: TRBV7-2
j_gene: TRBJ1-5
d_gene: -
CDR3nt: TGTGCCAGCAGCCGAGGGGGTCGCAGGTTGGATCAGCCCCAGCATTTT
CDR3aa: CASSRGGRRLDQPQHF

abundance: -
v_gene: TRBV6-1
j_gene: TRBJ2-7
d_gene: -
CDR3nt: TGTGCCAGTTCCTACGAGCAGTACTTC
CDR3aa: CASSYEQYF

abundance: -
v_gene: TRBV6-7
j_gene: TRBJ2-7
d_gene: TRBD2
CDR3nt: TGTGCCAGCAGTTACGTTTGGCTAGCGGGAGGGTACGAGCAGTACTTC
CDR3aa: CASSYVWLAGGYEQYF

abundance: -
v_gene: TRBV2
j_gene: TRBJ2-1
d_gene: -
CDR3nt: TGTGCCAGCAGCGCTTCCCACAATGAGCAGTTCTTC
CDR3aa: CASSASHNEQFF

abundance: -
v_gene: TRBV27
j_gene: TRBJ2-1
d_gene: -
CDR3nt: TGTGCCAGCAGTCCCCCGAGGGCTACGGGCTTTCGCGAGCAGTTCTTC
CDR3aa: CASSPPRATGFREQFF

abundance: -
v_gene: TRBV15
j_gene: TRBJ1-5
d_gene: -
CDR3nt: TGTGCCACCAGCACGGAGGGTAATCAGCCCCAGCATTTT
CDR3aa: CATSTEGNQPQHF

abundance: -
v_gene: TRBV28
j_gene: TRBJ1-6
d_gene: TRBD1
CDR3nt: TGTGCCAGCAGTCCGGGACAGAAAGGGTCACCCCTCCACTTT
CDR3aa: CASSPGQKGSPLHF

abundance: -
v_gene: TRBV2
j_gene: TRBJ1-2
d_gene: -
CDR3nt: TGTGCCAGCATCGTCAGGACCACTTATGGCTACACCTTC
CDR3aa: CASIVRTTYGYTF

abundance: -
v_gene: TRBV28
j_gene: TRBJ2-7
d_gene: TRBD1
CDR3nt: TGTGCCAGCAGTTTACCATGGCCACCGGGACAGGGGACCTACGAGCAGTACTTC
CDR3aa: CASSLPWPPGQGTYEQYF

abundance: -
v_gene: TRBV7-2
j_gene: TRBJ2-5
d_gene: TRBD2
CDR3nt: TGTGCCAGCAGCGCTAGCGGGGTAGAGACCCAGTACTTC
CDR3aa: CASSASGVETQYF

abundance: -
v_gene: TRBV6-2/TRBV6-3
j_gene: TRBJ2-7
d_gene: -
CDR3nt: TGTGCCAGCAGTTACTCAGAGATCAGAGAGCAGTACTTC
CDR3aa: CASSYSEIREQYF

abundance: -
v_gene: TRBV6-1
j_gene: TRBJ2-1
d_gene: TRBD1
CDR3nt: TGTGCCAGCAGAACGACAGGGCGCAATGAGCAGTTCTTC
CDR3aa: CASRTTGRNEQFF

abundance: -
v_gene: TRBV6-1
j_gene: TRBJ1-1
d_gene: -
CDR3nt: TGTGCCAGCAGTGAAGGAGGCTGGGCTCGGACGTTGAACACTGAAGCTTTCTTT
CDR3aa: CASSEGGWARTLNTEAFF

abundance: -
v_gene: TRBV20-1
j_gene: TRBJ1-5
d_gene: -
CDR3nt: TGCAGTGCTCGCCGAGGGGGGGAGGGCAATCAGCCCCAGCATTTT
CDR3aa: CSARRGGEGNQPQHF

abundance: -
v_gene: TRBV7-2
j_gene: TRBJ2-5
d_gene: -
CDR3nt: TGTGCCAGCAACTATCAGGGCGGGGAGACCCAGTACTTC
CDR3aa: CASNYQGGETQYF

abundance: once
v_gene: TRBV29-1
j_gene: TRBJ1-5
d_gene: -
CDR3nt: TGCAGCGTTGAGTGGGCAGCGAATCAGCCCCAGCATTTT
CDR3aa: CSVEWAANQPQHF

abundance: -
v_gene: TRBV7-9
j_gene: TRBJ2-7
d_gene: -
CDR3nt: TGTGCCAGCAGCTCCTACGCCTACGAGCAGTACTTC
CDR3aa: CASSSYAYEQYF

abundance: -
v_gene: TRBV24-1
j_gene: TRBJ1-5
d_gene: -
CDR3nt: TGTGCCACCAGTGAGGGGTCACTTAGCAATCAGCCCCAGCATTTT
CDR3aa: CATSEGSLSNQPQHF

abundance: -
v_gene: TRBV20-1
j_gene: TRBJ1-5
d_gene: -
CDR3nt: TGCAGTGTAAGACGGGCGGGAAGGCACCAGCCCCAGCATTTT
CDR3aa: CSVRRAGRHQPQHF

abundance: few
v_gene: TRBV20-1
j_gene: TRBJ1-1
d_gene: -
CDR3nt: TGCAGTGCTAGACCGGAGGTGAACACTGAAGCTTTCTTT
CDR3aa: CSARPEVNTEAFF

abundance: once
v_gene: TRBV6-1
j_gene: TRBJ1-1
d_gene: -
CDR3nt: TGTGCCAGCTTATCAAGGGCCTTCAACACTGAAGCTTTCTTT
CDR3aa: CASLSRAFNTEAFF

abundance: once
v_gene: TRBV7-2
j_gene: TRBJ2-1
d_gene: TRBD2
CDR3nt: TGTGCCAGCAGCGCGACGGGTCTAGCGGGAGGTGAGCAGTTCTTC
CDR3aa: CASSATGLAGGEQFF

abundance: -
v_gene: TRBV7-2
j_gene: TRBJ1-6
d_gene: -
CDR3nt: TGTGCCAGCAGCAATGGGAGTAATTCACCCCTCCACTTT
CDR3aa: CASSNGSNSPLHF

abundance: -
v_gene: TRBV6-2/TRBV6-3
j_gene: TRBJ1-5
d_gene: TRBD1
CDR3nt: TGTGCCAGCACCGAACCCCCCGGACAGGGAAATCAGTCCCAGCATTTT
CDR3aa: CASTEPPGQGNQSQHF

abundance: few
v_gene: TRBV20-1
j_gene: TRBJ2-5
d_gene: TRBD1
CDR3nt: TGCAGTGCCCCGGACAGGTCGGGGCGGGAGACCCAGTACTTC
CDR3aa: CSAPDRSGRETQYF

abundance: -
v_gene: TRBV7-2
j_gene: TRBJ1-1
d_gene: -
CDR3nt: TGTGCCAGCAGCTTTACAGCTGTTCCGAACACTGAAGCTTTCTTT
CDR3aa: CASSFTAVPNTEAFF

abundance: -
v_gene: TRBV2
j_gene: TRBJ2-1
d_gene: -
CDR3nt: TGTGCCAGCACCCTCGGGACCGGTGGGGCTGAGCAGTTCTTC
CDR3aa: CASTLGTGGAEQFF

abundance: -
v_gene: TRBV28
j_gene: TRBJ2-1
d_gene: -
CDR3nt: TGTGCCAGCAGACAAGGGCCCTCACCTGAGCAGTTCTTC
CDR3aa: CASRQGPSPEQFF

abundance: -
v_gene: TRBV6-5
j_gene: TRBJ2-5
d_gene: -
CDR3nt: TGTGCCAGCAGTTACTGGGGCTGGACTGAAGAAGAGACCCAGTACTTC
CDR3aa: CASSYWGWTEEETQYF

abundance: -
v_gene: TRBV6-1
j_gene: TRBJ2-7
d_gene: TRBD2
CDR3nt: TGTGCCAGCAGTAGTGGGACTAGCAGACCCTCTTCTTACGAGCAGTACTTC
CDR3aa: CASSSGTSRPSSYEQYF

abundance: few
v_gene: TRBV20-1
j_gene: TRBJ2-5
d_gene: TRBD2
CDR3nt: TGCAGTGCCAAACTAGCGGGCAGCCAAGAGACCCAGTACTTC
CDR3aa: CSAKLAGSQETQYF

abundance: -
v_gene: TRBV7-9
j_gene: TRBJ2-1
d_gene: -
CDR3nt: TGTGCCACCCCGGCGGGGTTCAATGAGCAGTTCTTC
CDR3aa: CATPAGFNEQFF

abundance: -
v_gene: TRBV19
j_gene: TRBJ1-5
d_gene: -
CDR3nt: TGTGCCAGTCACGGGAGGGGGGGTTATAGCAATCAGCCCCAGCATTTT
CDR3aa: CASHGRGGYSNQPQHF

abundance: -
v_gene: TRBV20-1
j_gene: TRBJ2-5
d_gene: TRBD2
CDR3nt: TGCAGTGCTAGAGCGGGGGGACGAGAGACCCAGTACTTC
CDR3aa: CSARAGGRETQYF

abundance: once
v_gene: TRBV29-1
j_gene: TRBJ2-7
d_gene: TRBD1
CDR3nt: TGCAGCGTTAAAACAACAGGGGTCGAGCAGTACTTC
CDR3aa: CSVKTTGVEQYF

abundance: -
v_gene: TRBV2
j_gene: TRBJ1-5
d_gene: TRBD1
CDR3nt: TGTGCCAGCAATCGCAACAGGGGGCAAGGCAATCAGCCCCAGCATTTT
CDR3aa: CASNRNRGQGNQPQHF

abundance: -
v_gene: TRBV20-1
j_gene: TRBJ1-5
d_gene: -
CDR3nt: TGCAGTGCTAGAGTCTCCGACGGTTCCAATCAGCCCCAGCATTTT
CDR3aa: CSARVSDGSNQPQHF

abundance: -
v_gene: TRBV7-2
j_gene: TRBJ2-5
d_gene: -
CDR3nt: TGTGCCAGCAGCTCCACCTTTCCCCAAGAGACCCAGTACTTC
CDR3aa: CASSSTFPQETQYF

abundance: once
v_gene: TRBV14
j_gene: TRBJ2-7
d_gene: -
CDR3nt: TGTGCCAGCAGCCAAGGGGTGCTGGGCGGAGGGAACTACGAGCAGTACTTC
CDR3aa: CASSQGVLGGGNYEQYF

abundance: once
v_gene: TRBV20-1
j_gene: TRBJ1-6
d_gene: -
CDR3nt: TGCAGTGCTAGAGATCAGGGGACCAATTCACCCCTCCACTTT
CDR3aa: CSARDQGTNSPLHF

abundance: -
v_gene: TRBV20-1
j_gene: TRBJ2-5
d_gene: -
CDR3nt: TGCAGCGAAGGCGGGACGGGGGAGACCCAGTACTTC
CDR3aa: CSEGGTGETQYF